This TCR beta chain was identified in a study of Ad26.COV2.S vaccination and SARS-CoV-2 variants. At the level of the study: Ad26.COV2.S shots went into the muscle once or twice, 56 days apart.

The method was immunoSEQ multiplex PCR; TCRdb's version includes in-frame clones alone and lacks a portion of them. This sample carries 250,000 or so clones, roughly 85% of them seen once, and the ten largest clones take roughly 3%. Treatment: about 20 received Ad26.COV2.S at low or high dose, single or two shots; about 5 received placebo; per-sample allocation not given. Sampling took place 63 days after the first vaccine or placebo injection. The sample in question was peripheral blood, obtained in a trial of Ad26.COV2.S vaccine versus placebo. The TCR sequence derives from a person aged 18-65 years who received the Ad26.COV2.S COVID-19 vaccine or a placebo.

In DNA, the CDR3 is TGTGCCAGCAGCATAAGAGCCAGACTGGTGATGGACGAGCAGTACGTC. This translates into CASSIRARLVMDEQYV. The chain is built from TRBV5-6 and TRBJ2-7; D ambiguous. V lost 4 bases to trimming and J lost 5 bases, with 22 bases between them. CDR1 is SGHDT, CDR2 YYEEEE, per germline. This CDR3 has 16 residues.